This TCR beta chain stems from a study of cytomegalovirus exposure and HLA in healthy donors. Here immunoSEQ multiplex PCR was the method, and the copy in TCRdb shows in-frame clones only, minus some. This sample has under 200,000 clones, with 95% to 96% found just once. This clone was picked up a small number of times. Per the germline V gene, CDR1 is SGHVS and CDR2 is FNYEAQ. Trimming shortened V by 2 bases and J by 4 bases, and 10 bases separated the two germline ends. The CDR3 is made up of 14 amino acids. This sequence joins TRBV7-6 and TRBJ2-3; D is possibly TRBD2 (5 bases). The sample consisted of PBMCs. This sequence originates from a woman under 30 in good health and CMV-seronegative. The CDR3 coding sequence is TGTGCCAGCAGCTTACGGACTGCTGCAGATACGCAGTATTTT. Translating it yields CASSLRTAADTQYF.